This is a list of T cell receptor beta chains from one sample in a study of blood T cell repertoires in COVID-19. TCRdb's copy holds only in-frame clones and misses some; the assay was immunoSEQ multiplex PCR. The sample shows 150,000 to 200,000 clones, 65% to 90% of them seen only once. Material for sequencing was peripheral blood. Receptors originate from a man in his fifties or sixties with acute or convalescent COVID-19. Each CDR3 is given with its conserved first and last residue. D genes are given only for firm matches.

V gene	D gene	J gene	CDR3 protein	CDR3 DNA
TRBV28	-	TRBJ1-4	CASIGGGRATNEKLFF	TGTGCCAGCATCGGTGGGGGCCGGGCAACTAATGAAAAACTGTTTTTT
TRBV7-9	-	TRBJ1-4	CASSLGLEKLFF	TGTGCCAGCAGCTTAGGGCTCGAAAAACTGTTTTTT
TRBV10-3	TRBD1	TRBJ2-5	CAIKPGQGDETQYF	TGTGCCATCAAGCCGGGACAGGGTGATGAGACCCAGTACTTC
TRBV27	-	TRBJ1-1	CASSLRQGGTEAFF	TGTGCCAGCAGTTTGCGGCAGGGCGGCACTGAAGCTTTCTTT
TRBV24-1	-	TRBJ1-4	CATSAGNGRGSNSNEKLFF	TGTGCCACCAGTGCCGGGAACGGGAGGGGTTCCAATTCTAATGAAAAACTGTTTTTT
TRBV7-3	-	TRBJ2-1	CASSNSYNEQFF	TGTGCCAGCAGTAACTCTTACAATGAGCAGTTCTTC
TRBV3-1/TRBV3-2	-	TRBJ2-1	CASSQNPSREEQFF	TGTGCCAGCAGCCAAAATCCTTCCCGGGAAGAGCAGTTCTTC
TRBV30	TRBD1	TRBJ2-1	CAWSGQGVGEQFF	TGTGCCTGGAGTGGACAGGGGGTTGGTGAGCAGTTCTTC
TRBV10-3	TRBD1	TRBJ2-3	CAIAPGQGGTDTQYF	TGTGCCATCGCTCCGGGACAGGGTGGCACAGATACGCAGTATTTT
TRBV27	-	TRBJ2-7	CASSLGKKRLGEEQYF	TGTGCCAGCAGTTTGGGTAAGAAAAGGCTGGGAGAGGAGCAGTACTTC
TRBV2	-	TRBJ2-1	CASTGTSNTNEQFF	TGTGCCAGCACCGGGACAAGTAATACCAATGAGCAGTTCTTC